This entry concerns a single T cell receptor (beta chain). The length of the CDR3 is 14 residues. From germline, CDR1 is LNHDA and CDR2 SQIVND (reference sequence). Trimming removed 1 base from V and 8 bases from J, with 12 bases in between. This record belongs to a study of blood T cell repertoires in COVID-19. How the authors handled the data: Reference gene primer amplification yielded estimated nucleated cell counts. TCRdb keeps only in-frame clones here, not all; method: immunoSEQ multiplex PCR. V and J calls and clone size are as listed in that table; D and trimming were resolved from the DNA. The table lists about 97,000 clones, more than 75% of them singletons.

The sample comprised peripheral blood. This chain joins TRBV19 and TRBJ2-1; tentative D call: TRBD2 (5 bases). This sequence was found in a human donor in a cohort sampled during active COVID-19. DNA of the CDR3: TGTGCCAGTAGTATAGCGGGGATTTTCGATGAGCAGTTCTTC. Its protein product is CASSIAGIFDEQFF. Filled out from reference TRBV19 and TRBJ2-1, the complete variable domain reads DGGITQSPKYLFRKEGQNVTLSCEQNLNHDAMYWYRQDPGQGLRLIYYSQIVNDFQKGDIAEGYSVSREKKESFPLTVTSAQKNPTAFYLCASSIAGIFDEQFFGPGTRLTVL.